This paragraph reports one TCR beta chain. The sample holds other DNA sequences that translate to the same CDR3. Stated time point: blood from clinic visit 5 months post-surgery; TSC patient then seizure free. Libraries were prepared by immunoSEQ multiplex PCR; TCRdb keeps only in-frame clonotypes and omits some of them. This sample carries about 350,000 clones, about 94% of them seen once, and the ten largest clones take around 5%. This specimen belongs to a study of brain T cells in children with intractable seizures. This material consisted of peripheral blood, taken less than 6 months after surgery. The TCR originated in a boy in the first two years of life with tuberous sclerosis and intractable seizures.

In DNA form, the CDR3 reads TGTGCCAGCAGTTTGGGTTATGGCTACACCTTC. Its protein is CASSLGYGYTF. The chain is built from TRBV12-3 or TRBV12-4 and TRBJ1-2, with D unresolved. The V and J ends lost 3 bases and 5 bases respectively, with 4 bases between them. The CDR3 length is 11 residues.